Sequencing of this T cell receptor (beta chain) was carried out in a study of blood T cell repertoires in COVID-19. Study in general: Researchers got acute and convalescent COVID-19 samples from the United States, Italy and Spain. PBMCs, B-cell-depleted T cells, or T cells provided the cDNA or gDNA that made up the material.

This clone has just a few counts. The assay was immunoSEQ multiplex PCR, and TCRdb's table has in-frame clones only and misses some. The data show some 330,000 clones, with 83% seen just once and approximately 5.4% held by the top ten. The CDR3 totals 15 residues. Unmatched junction bases numbered 4, after V lost 3 bases and J lost 0 bases. Per germline, CDR1 SGDLS and CDR2 YYNGEE. All recovered Cohort 3 donors got two negative PCRs, got clearance, or saw symptom resolution. The clonotype originates from a woman between 45 and 65 years old who had recovered from COVID-19. The specimen sequenced was PBMCs or T cells enriched from blood (not recorded which). This chain joins TRBV9 and TRBJ1-1; 8 bases align to TRBD1. The CDR3 sequence is CASSEGTGLNTEAFF. CDR3 nucleotide sequence: TGTGCCAGCAGCGAGGGGACAGGACTGAACACTGAAGCTTTCTTT.